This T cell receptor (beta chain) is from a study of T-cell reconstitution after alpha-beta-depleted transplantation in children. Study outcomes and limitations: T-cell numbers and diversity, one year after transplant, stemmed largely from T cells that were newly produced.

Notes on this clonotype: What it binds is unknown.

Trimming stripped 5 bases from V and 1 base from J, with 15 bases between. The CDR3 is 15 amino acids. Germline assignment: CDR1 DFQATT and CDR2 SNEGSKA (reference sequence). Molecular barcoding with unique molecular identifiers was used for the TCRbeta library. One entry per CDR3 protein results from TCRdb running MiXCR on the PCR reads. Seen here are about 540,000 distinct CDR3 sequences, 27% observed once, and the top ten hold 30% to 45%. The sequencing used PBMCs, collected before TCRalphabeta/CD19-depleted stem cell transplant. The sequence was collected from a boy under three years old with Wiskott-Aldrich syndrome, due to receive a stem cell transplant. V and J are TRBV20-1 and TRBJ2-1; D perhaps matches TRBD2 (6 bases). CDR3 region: CSAPLEGRSYNEQFF. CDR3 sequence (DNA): TGCAGTGCTCCGCTGGAGGGCCGGTCCTACAATGAGCAGTTCTTC.